The entry that follows covers one T cell receptor beta chain sequence. The data originate from a study of shared clonotypes between healthy human individuals. For the study at large: Donors had three CD4 naive, three CD4 memory, two CD8 naive and one CD8 memory plate apiece.

Method: immunoSEQ multiplex PCR; TCRdb's copy keeps in-frame clones and lacks some. The sample has millions of clones; roughly nine tenths are singletons. Sequencing input: naive CD4+ T cells sorted from blood. This sample's subset: CD45RA+ positively selected. This sequence was found in a man between 18 and 29 years old in good health.

CDR3 protein: CASSQDPAGGYEQYF. CDR3 in DNA: TGCGCCAGCAGCCAAGATCCTGCAGGGGGCTACGAGCAGTACTTC. The V gene is TRBV4-3, the J gene TRBJ2-7, with 7 positions matching TRBD1. Germline trimming cut 0 bases from V and 3 bases from J; bases unmatched to any gene: 5. The CDR3 length is 15 residues. The germline V gene has CDR1 LGHNA and CDR2 YSLEER.